Listed here are 19 T cell receptor beta chains from one sample, sequenced in a study of CD8+ T cells in alopecia areata. After isolation, RNA underwent reverse transcription to generate cDNA as the sequencing template. Using immunoSEQ multiplex PCR, the repertoire was profiled, and TCRdb retains in-frame clones only, with some absent. The data contain approximately 140,000 clones, 85% to 90% of them seen just once; the ten biggest clones take up about 15%. This specimen consisted of CD8+ T cells sorted from blood, obtained at week 0. All receptors derive from a human donor with alopecia areata.

With respect to this clone: A much larger clone differs from this one at a single base, so this may be a read error. The chain has TRBV10-3 and TRBJ2-7, with no clear D. Trimming left V 3 bases short and J 0 bases short, with 3 bases between. The CDR3 is 12 amino acids. Germline V gene lookup returns CDR1 ENHRY and CDR2 SYGVKD. In DNA, the CDR3 is TGTGCCATCAGTGACATCTCCTACGAGCAGTACTTC. Translation gives CAISDISYEQYF.

The rearrangement joins TRBV7-9 to TRBJ2-1, with 9 bases identical to TRBD2. Germline V gene sequence: CDR1 SEHNR, CDR2 FQNEAQ (reference sequence). CDR3 length: 15 amino acids. With V trimmed by 2 bases and J by 5 bases, 4 bases remained unmatched. The CDR3 region has the DNA TGTGCCAGCAGCTTAAGCGGGGGGCGTAACAATGAGCAGTTCTTC. It specifies CASSLSGGRNNEQFF.

The chain links TRBV2 to TRBJ2-3, with D perhaps matching TRBD1 (6 bases). CDR3 length equals 14 residues. Germline V gives CDR1 SNHLY, CDR2 FYNNEI. V lost 9 bases and J 4 bases, leaving 17 bases between the germline ends. The CDR3 DNA follows: TGTGCCAGGAGTTGGAAACAGGGCGCAGATACGCAGTATTTT. It specifies CARSWKQGADTQYF.

The gene calls are TRBV4-1 and TRBJ2-1, with 7 bases identical to TRBD2. Germline V gene data show CDR1 as MGHRA and CDR2 as YSYEKL. V shed 0 bases, J shed 2 bases, and the junction held 4 bases outside the gene matches. This CDR3 comprises 16 residues. CDR3 amino acids: CASSQEPSGTYNEQFF. The CDR3 region has the DNA TGCGCCAGCAGCCAAGAACCTAGCGGAACCTACAATGAGCAGTTCTTC.

This clone was observed a single time. This chain joins TRBV10-2 and TRBJ2-7, with D unresolved. The CDR3 loop spans 11 amino acids. The V gene's germline CDR1 is WSHSY and CDR2 SAAADI. Trimming shortened V by 8 bases and J by 4 bases, and 9 bases separated the two germline ends. CDR3 DNA: TGCGCCAGCCGAGAGACGTACGAGCAGTACTTC. Amino acid sequence: CASRETYEQYF.

On this clone: Relative to the germline gene, one junction end is altered; a read error may explain this. The chain recombines TRBV5-4 with TRBJ1-1; a weak D match, TRBD1 (6 bases). In germline, CDR1 is SGHNT, CDR2 YYREEE (reference sequence). The CDR3 runs 14 residues. Here the CDR3 reads CASSLEGGNTEASF. As DNA, the CDR3 is TGTGCCAGCAGCTTGGAGGGGGGGAACACTGAAGCTTCCTTT.

The gene calls are TRBV27 and TRBJ2-1, with D perhaps TRBD2 (5 bases). This CDR3 spans 17 amino acids. Germline-derived CDR1 and CDR2 are MNHEY and SMNVEV (reference sequence). V was pared by 1 base and J by 4 bases, with 17 bases between. The CDR3 protein is CASSLLGGQRTYNEQFF. CDR3 nucleotide sequence: TGTGCCAGCAGTTTATTGGGCGGGCAGCGAACTTACAATGAGCAGTTCTTC.

The chain combines TRBV30 with TRBJ2-2, with D uncertain. The germline V gene encodes CDR1 GTSNPN and CDR2 SVGIG (reference sequence). The CDR3 consists of 14 residues. V was pared by 4 bases and J by 0 bases, with 9 bases between. CDR3 sequence (DNA): TGTGCCTGGACTGGGTGGTCGAACACCGGGGAGCTGTTTTTT. Protein sequence: CAWTGWSNTGELFF. Variable domain in full (rest from reference TRBV30 and TRBJ2-2): SQTIHQWPATLVQPVGSPLSLECTVEGTSNPNLYWYRQAAGRGLQLLFYSVGIGQISSEVPQNLSASRPQDRQFILSSKKLLLSDSGFYLCAWTGWSNTGELFFGEGSRLTVL.

The chain is built from TRBV7-9 and TRBJ2-6; tentative D call: TRBD2 (6 bases). CDR3 length: 19 residues. Germline V lookup: CDR1 SEHNR, CDR2 FQNEAQ (reference sequence). V was shortened by 5 bases and J by 1 base, with 21 bases between the two germline ends. CDR3 nucleotide sequence: TGTGCCAGCAGCCGGACCCGGGACGGAGGGAATTCTGGGGCCAACGTCCTGACTTTC. It is translated as CASSRTRDGGNSGANVLTF.

The chain has TRBV2 and TRBJ2-7; the D gene is possibly TRBD1 (5 bases). The CDR3 totals 13 residues. Germline V gives CDR1 SNHLY, CDR2 FYNNEI. The V end lost 7 bases, the J end lost 9 bases, and 19 bases lay between the germline ends. The CDR3 bases are TGTGCCAGCATGGGCAGGGAAACCTCCGGGCAGTACTTC. Amino acid sequence: CASMGRETSGQYF.

The chain combines TRBV5-4 with TRBJ2-7; D remains ambiguous. With 4 bases removed from V and 7 bases from J, the gap between germline ends came to 15 bases. The CDR3 sequence is 13 residues long. From germline, CDR1 is SGHNT and CDR2 YYREEE (reference sequence). The CDR3 loop reads CASSGAEPREQYF. In nucleotides, the CDR3 is TGTGCCAGCAGCGGTGCGGAACCGAGGGAGCAGTACTTC.

CDR3 loop: CASSETGGGTDTQYF. The CDR3, as DNA: TGCGCCAGCAGTGAGACAGGGGGCGGCACAGATACGCAGTATTTT. The chain has TRBV10-2 and TRBJ2-3; 9 bases match TRBD1. The CDR3 runs 15 residues. The J segment lost 1 base and the V segment lost 2 bases, leaving 1 base of the junction unmatched. Looked up from germline, CDR1 is WSHSY and CDR2 is SAAADI.

CDR3: CASSIRYEYQETQYF. Here the CDR3 DNA reads TGTGCCAGCTCAATCCGCTACGAGTACCAAGAGACCCAGTACTTC. J is TRBJ2-5 and V is TRBV18, with D uncertain. Trimming cost V 5 bases and J 0 bases, with 13 bases left between them. Germline lookup yields CDR1 KGHSH and CDR2 LQKENI. The CDR3 sequence is 15 residues long.

The chain employs TRBV7-9 and TRBJ2-7, with D unclear. Germline CDR1 reads SEHNR; CDR2 reads FQNEAQ (reference sequence). V lost 3 bases to trimming and J lost 2 bases, with 5 bases between them. The CDR3 has 12 residues. The chain's CDR3 is CASSFKPYEQYF. The DNA of the CDR3 is TGTGCCAGCAGCTTCAAGCCCTACGAGCAGTACTTC.

This chain connects TRBV14 to TRBJ1-1; a weak D match, TRBD1 (5 bases). Germline V gene data show CDR1 as SGHDN and CDR2 as FVKESK. Trimming shortened V by 7 bases and J by 1 base, and 13 bases separated the two germline ends. The CDR3 is 14 residues long. Here the CDR3 DNA reads TGTGCCAGCACCACCTTCACAGGGAACACTGAAGCTTTCTTT. The encoded protein is CASTTFTGNTEAFF. The full variable domain, in which reference TRBV14 and TRBJ1-1 provide the parts outside the CDR3, is EAGVTQFPSHSVIEKGQTVTLRCDPISGHDNLYWYRRVMGKEIKFLLHFVKESKQDESGMPNNRFLAERTGGTYSTLKVQPAELEDSGVYFCASTTFTGNTEAFFGQGTRLTVV.

The chain links TRBV27 to TRBJ2-1; 8 nucleotides align to TRBD1. V lost 3 bases, J lost 2 bases, and 3 bases stayed unmatched. CDR3 length: 15 amino acids. In germline, CDR1 is MNHEY, CDR2 SMNVEV (reference sequence). The CDR3 DNA follows: TGTGCCAGCAGTTTCCGGGACAGGCCCTACAATGAGCAGTTCTTC. Protein sequence: CASSFRDRPYNEQFF.

The chain employs TRBV27 and TRBJ2-1; D not certain. This CDR3 is built from 13 residues. The V and J ends lost 3 bases and 6 bases respectively, with 9 bases between them. Germline CDR1 and CDR2: MNHEY and SMNVEV (reference sequence). Here the CDR3 reads CASSFGRSNEQFF. DNA of the CDR3: TGTGCCAGCAGTTTCGGACGCTCCAATGAGCAGTTCTTC.

Turning to this clone: The conserved phenylalanine or tryptophan normally closing the CDR3 is absent here, so this likely arose from a read error. The gene calls are TRBV4-1 and TRBJ2-7, with 8 bases that match TRBD2. The germline V gene encodes CDR1 MGHRA and CDR2 YSYEKL. V lost 2 bases to trimming and J lost 3 bases; unmatched junction nucleotides: 6. The CDR3 is made up of 15 amino acids. CDR3 coding DNA: TGCGCCAGCAGCCAATGGACTAGCCCAGACTACGAGCAGTACCTC. This codes for CASSQWTSPDYEQYL.

This clone was seen a handful of times. This rearrangement joins TRBV18 to TRBJ2-3; D call uncertain. The CDR3 spans 13 residues. Germline CDR1 is KGHSH and CDR2 is LQKENI. The ends were cut back, 3 bases at V and 3 bases at J, with 7 bases in the middle. The CDR3 sequence is CASSPPRTDTQYF. Written as DNA, the CDR3 is TGTGCCAGCTCACCTCCGCGGACAGATACGCAGTATTTT.